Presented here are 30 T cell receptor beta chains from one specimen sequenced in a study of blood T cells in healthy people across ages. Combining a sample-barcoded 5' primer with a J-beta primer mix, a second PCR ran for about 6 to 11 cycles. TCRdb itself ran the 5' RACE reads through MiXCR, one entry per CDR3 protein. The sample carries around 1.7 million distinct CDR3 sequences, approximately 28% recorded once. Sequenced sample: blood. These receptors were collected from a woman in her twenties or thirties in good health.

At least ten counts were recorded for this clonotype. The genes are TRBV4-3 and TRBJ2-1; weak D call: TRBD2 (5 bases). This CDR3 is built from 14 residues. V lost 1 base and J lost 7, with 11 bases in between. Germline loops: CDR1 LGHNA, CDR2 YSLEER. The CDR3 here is CASSQAGSSNEQFF. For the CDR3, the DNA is TGCGCCAGCAGCCAAGCGGGGAGCTCGAATGAGCAGTTCTTC.

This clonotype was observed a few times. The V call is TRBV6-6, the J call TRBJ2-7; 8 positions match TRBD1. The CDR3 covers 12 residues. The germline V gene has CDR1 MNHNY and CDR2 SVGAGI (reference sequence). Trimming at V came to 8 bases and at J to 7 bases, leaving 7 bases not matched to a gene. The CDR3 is CASGGTGGEQYF. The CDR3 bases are TGTGCCAGCGGGGGTACAGGGGGGGAGCAGTACTTC.

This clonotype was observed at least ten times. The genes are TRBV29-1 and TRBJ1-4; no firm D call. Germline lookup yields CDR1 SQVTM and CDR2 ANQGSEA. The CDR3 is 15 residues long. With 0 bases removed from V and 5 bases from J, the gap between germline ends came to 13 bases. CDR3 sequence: CSVEDLGSPNEKLFF. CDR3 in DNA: TGCAGCGTTGAAGATCTGGGCTCACCGAATGAAAAACTGTTTTTT.

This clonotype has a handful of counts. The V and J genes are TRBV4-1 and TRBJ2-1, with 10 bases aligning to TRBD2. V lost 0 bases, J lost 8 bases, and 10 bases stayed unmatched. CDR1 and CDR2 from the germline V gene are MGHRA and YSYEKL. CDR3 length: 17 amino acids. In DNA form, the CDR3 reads TGCGCCAGCAGCCAAGAGCCACAGCGGGGGGGCCTAGATGAGCAGTTCTTC. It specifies CASSQEPQRGGLDEQFF.

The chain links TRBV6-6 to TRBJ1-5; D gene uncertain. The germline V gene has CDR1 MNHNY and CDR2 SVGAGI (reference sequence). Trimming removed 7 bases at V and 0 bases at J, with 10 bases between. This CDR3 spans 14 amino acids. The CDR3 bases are TGTGCCAGCAAGGTGGATAATAGCAATCAGCCCCAGCATTTT. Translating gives CASKVDNSNQPQHF.

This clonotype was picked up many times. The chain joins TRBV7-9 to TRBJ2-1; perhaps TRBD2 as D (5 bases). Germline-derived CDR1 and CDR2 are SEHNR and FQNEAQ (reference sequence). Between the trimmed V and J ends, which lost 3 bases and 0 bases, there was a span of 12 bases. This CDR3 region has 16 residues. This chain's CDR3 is CASSLGEGYSYNEQFF. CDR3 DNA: TGTGCCAGCAGCTTGGGAGAAGGTTACTCCTACAATGAGCAGTTCTTC.

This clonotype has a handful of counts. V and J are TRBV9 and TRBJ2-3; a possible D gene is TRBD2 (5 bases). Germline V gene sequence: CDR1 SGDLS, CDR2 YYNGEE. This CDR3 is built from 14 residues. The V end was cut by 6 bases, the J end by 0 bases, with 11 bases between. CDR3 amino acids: CASTPRASTDTQYF. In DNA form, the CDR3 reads TGTGCCAGCACCCCGCGGGCTAGCACAGATACGCAGTATTTT.

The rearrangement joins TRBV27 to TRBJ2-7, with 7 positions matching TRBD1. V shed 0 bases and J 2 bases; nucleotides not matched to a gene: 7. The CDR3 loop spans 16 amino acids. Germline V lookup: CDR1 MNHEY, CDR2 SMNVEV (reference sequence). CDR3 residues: CASSLSWGQMPYEQYF. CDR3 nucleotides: TGTGCCAGCAGTTTATCGTGGGGACAGATGCCCTACGAGCAGTACTTC.

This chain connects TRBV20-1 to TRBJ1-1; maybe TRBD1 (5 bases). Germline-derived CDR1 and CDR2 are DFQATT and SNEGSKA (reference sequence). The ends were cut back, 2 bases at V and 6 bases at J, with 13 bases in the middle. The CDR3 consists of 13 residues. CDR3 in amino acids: CSARRGGAAEAFF. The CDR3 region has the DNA TGCAGTGCTAGACGGGGGGGAGCCGCTGAAGCTTTCTTT.

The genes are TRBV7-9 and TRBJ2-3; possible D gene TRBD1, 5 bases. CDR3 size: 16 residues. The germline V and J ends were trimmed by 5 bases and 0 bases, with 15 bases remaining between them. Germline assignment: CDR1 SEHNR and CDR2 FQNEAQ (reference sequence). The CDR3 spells CASSTSDSLSTDTQYF. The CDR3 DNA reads TGTGCCAGCAGCACCTCCGACAGTCTAAGCACAGATACGCAGTATTTT.

The CDR3, as DNA: TGTGCCAGCAACCTCGGGACTAGCTTTTGGGAGCAGTTCTTC. Its translation is CASNLGTSFWEQFF. The genes are TRBV9 and TRBJ2-1; 9 bases map to TRBD2. Germline V gene sequence: CDR1 SGDLS, CDR2 YYNGEE. V trimming: 6 bases; J trimming: 10 bases; junction bases outside the gene matches: 11. The CDR3 is 14 amino acids. Based on the CDR3 plus reference TRBV9 and TRBJ2-1, the full variable domain is DSGVTQTPKHLITATGQRVTLRCSPRSGDLSVYWYQQSLDQGLQFLIQYYNGEERAKGNILERFSAQQFPDLHSELNLSSLELGDSALYFCASNLGTSFWEQFFGPGTRLTVL.

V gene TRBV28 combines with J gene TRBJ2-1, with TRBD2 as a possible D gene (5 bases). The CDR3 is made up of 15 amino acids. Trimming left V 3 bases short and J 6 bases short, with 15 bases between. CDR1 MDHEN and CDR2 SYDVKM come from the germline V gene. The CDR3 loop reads CASSLLGSSGNEQFF. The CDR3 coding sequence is TGTGCCAGCAGTTTGTTAGGGAGTAGTGGCAATGAGCAGTTCTTC. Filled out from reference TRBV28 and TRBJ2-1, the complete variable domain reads DVKVTQSSRYLVKRTGEKVFLECVQDMDHENMFWYRQDPGLGLRLIYFSYDVKMKEKGDIPEGYSVSREKKERFSLILESASTNQTSMYLCASSLLGSSGNEQFFGPGTRLTVL.

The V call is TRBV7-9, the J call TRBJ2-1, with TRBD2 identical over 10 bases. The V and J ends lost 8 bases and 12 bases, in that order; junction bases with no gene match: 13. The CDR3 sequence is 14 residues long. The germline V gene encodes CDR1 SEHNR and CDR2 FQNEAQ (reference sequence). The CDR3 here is CASRESGGDSAQFF. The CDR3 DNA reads TGTGCCAGCCGGGAGAGCGGGGGGGATAGTGCGCAGTTCTTC.

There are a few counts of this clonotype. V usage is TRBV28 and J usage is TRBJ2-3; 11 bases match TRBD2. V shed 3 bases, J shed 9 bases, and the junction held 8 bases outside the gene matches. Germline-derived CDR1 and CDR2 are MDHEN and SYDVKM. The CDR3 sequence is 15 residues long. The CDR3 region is CASSLELAGGGTQYF. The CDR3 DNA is TGTGCCAGCAGTTTGGAGCTAGCGGGGGGCGGAACGCAGTATTTT.

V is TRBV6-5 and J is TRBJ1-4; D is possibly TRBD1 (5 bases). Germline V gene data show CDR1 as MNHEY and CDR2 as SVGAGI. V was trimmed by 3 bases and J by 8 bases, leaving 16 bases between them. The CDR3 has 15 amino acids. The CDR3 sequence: CASSYSRGLVEKLFF. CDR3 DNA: TGTGCCAGCAGTTATTCCCGGGGCCTTGTCGAAAAACTGTTTTTT.

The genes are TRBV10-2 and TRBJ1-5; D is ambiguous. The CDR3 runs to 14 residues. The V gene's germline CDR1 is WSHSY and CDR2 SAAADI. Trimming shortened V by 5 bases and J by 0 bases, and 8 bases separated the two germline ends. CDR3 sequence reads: CASSNSNSNQPQHF. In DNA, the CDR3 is TGCGCCAGCAGTAACAGCAATAGCAATCAGCCCCAGCATTTT.

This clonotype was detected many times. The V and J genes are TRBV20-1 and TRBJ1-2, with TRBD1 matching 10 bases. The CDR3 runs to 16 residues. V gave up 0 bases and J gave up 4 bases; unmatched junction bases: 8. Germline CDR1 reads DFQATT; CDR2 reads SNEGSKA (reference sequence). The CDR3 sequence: CSARDSGTGEGYGYTF. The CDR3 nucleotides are TGCAGTGCTAGAGATTCGGGGACAGGGGAAGGCTATGGCTACACCTTC.

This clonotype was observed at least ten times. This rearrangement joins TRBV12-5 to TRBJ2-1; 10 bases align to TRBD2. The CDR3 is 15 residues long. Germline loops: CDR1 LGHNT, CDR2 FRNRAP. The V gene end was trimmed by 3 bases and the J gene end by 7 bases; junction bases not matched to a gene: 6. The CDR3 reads CASGLQGTSVNEQFF. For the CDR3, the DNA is TGTGCTAGTGGTTTACAAGGGACTAGCGTTAATGAGCAGTTCTTC.

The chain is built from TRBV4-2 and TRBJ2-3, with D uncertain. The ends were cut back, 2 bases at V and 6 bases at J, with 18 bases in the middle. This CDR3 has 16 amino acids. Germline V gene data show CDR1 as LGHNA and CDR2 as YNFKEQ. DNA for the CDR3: TGTGCCAGCAGCCAAACAAGTTCCCCGTTTTTTGATACGCAGTATTTT. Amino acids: CASSQTSSPFFDTQYF.

The CDR3 region is CASRDSAQPQHF. The CDR3 DNA reads as TGTGCCAGCAGGGACAGTGCACAGCCCCAGCATTTT. The V gene is TRBV12-3 or TRBV12-4, the J gene TRBJ1-5; possible D gene TRBD1, 6 bases. The CDR3 consists of 12 residues. Trimming cost V 6 bases and J 7 bases, with 10 bases left between them.

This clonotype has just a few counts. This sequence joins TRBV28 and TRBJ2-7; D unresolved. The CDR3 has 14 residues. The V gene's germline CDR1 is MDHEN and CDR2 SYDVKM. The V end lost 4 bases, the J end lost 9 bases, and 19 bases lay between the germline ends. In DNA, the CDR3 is TGTGCCAGCAGTTCCCGAACAGTTACGAGTGGGCAGTACTTC. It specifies CASSSRTVTSGQYF.

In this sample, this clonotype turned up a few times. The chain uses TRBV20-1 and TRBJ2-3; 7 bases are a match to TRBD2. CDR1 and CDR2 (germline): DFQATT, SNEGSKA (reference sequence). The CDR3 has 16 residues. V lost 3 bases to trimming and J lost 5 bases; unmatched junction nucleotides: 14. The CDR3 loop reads CSASEGLADPLDTQYF. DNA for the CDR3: TGCAGTGCTAGTGAGGGCCTAGCGGACCCTCTAGATACGCAGTATTTT.

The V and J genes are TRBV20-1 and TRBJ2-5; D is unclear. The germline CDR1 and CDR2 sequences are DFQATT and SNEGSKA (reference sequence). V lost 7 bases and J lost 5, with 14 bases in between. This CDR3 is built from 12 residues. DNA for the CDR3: TGCAGTGGGGGATGGGGTGTTGAGACCCAGTACTTC. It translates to CSGGWGVETQYF.

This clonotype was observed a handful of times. CDR3: CASSLRRLTGELFF. CDR3 sequence (DNA): TGTGCCAGCAGCTTGCGCAGGCTCACCGGGGAGCTGTTTTTT. V usage is TRBV5-8 and J usage is TRBJ2-2; D not resolved. Germline V lookup: CDR1 SGHTS, CDR2 YDEGEE. Trimming shortened V by 1 base and J by 4 bases, and 8 bases separated the two germline ends. The CDR3 has 14 amino acids.

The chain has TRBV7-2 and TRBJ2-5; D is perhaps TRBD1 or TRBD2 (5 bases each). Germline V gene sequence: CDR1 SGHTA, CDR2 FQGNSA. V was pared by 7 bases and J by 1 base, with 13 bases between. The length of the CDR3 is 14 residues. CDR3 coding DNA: TGTGCCAGCACTCTCACGGGACCCCAAGAGACCCAGTACTTC. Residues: CASTLTGPQETQYF.

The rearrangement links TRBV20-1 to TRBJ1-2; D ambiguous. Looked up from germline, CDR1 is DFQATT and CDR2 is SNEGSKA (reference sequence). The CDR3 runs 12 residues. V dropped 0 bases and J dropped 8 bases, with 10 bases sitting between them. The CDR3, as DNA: TGCAGTGCTAGAGACTATTTACCGGGCTACACCTTC. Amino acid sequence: CSARDYLPGYTF.

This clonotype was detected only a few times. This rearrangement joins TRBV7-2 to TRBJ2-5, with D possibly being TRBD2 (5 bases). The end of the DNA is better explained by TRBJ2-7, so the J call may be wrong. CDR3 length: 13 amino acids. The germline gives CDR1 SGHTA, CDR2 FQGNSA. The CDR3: CASSLFGGYEQYF. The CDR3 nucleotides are TGTGCCAGCAGCTTATTTGGAGGTTACGAGCAGTACTTC.

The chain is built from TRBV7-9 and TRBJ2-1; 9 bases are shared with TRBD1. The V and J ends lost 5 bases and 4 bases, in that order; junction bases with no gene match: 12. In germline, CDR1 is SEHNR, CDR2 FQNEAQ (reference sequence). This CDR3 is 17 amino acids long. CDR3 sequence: CASSAAGTGNGYNEQFF. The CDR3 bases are TGTGCCAGCAGCGCCGCCGGGACAGGGAATGGGTACAATGAGCAGTTCTTC.

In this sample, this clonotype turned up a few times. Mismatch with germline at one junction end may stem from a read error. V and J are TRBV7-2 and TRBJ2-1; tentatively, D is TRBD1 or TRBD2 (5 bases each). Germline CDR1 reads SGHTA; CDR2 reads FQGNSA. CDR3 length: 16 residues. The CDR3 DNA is TGTGCCAGCAGCTCCGCCGGGGCCAGCTCCTACAAGGAGCAGTTCTTC. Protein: CASSSAGASSYKEQFF. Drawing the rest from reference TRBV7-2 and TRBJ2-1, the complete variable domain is GAGVSQSPSNKVTEKGKDVELRCDPISGHTALYWYRQSLGQGLEFLIYFQGNSAPDKSGLPSDRFSAERTGGSVSTLTIQRTQQEDSAVYLCASSSAGASSYKEQFFGPGTRLTVL.

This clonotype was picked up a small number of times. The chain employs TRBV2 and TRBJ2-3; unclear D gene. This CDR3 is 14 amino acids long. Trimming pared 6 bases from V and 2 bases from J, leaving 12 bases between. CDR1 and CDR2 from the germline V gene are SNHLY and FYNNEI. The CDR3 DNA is TGTGCCAGCAGGAGCCTAGGATCCACAGATACGCAGTATTTT. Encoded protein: CASRSLGSTDTQYF.